This entry lists 31 T cell receptor beta chains sequenced from one sample in a study of blood T cell repertoires in COVID-19. Method: immunoSEQ multiplex PCR; TCRdb's copy keeps in-frame clones and lacks some. The table shows about 140,000 clones, with about 83% occurring only once. The specimen was peripheral blood. The receptor source for this set is a woman aged 35 to 49 with acute or convalescent COVID-19.

The chain is built from TRBV7-9 and TRBJ1-3, with a tentative D call TRBD1 (5 bases). V lost 2 bases, J lost 2 bases, and 10 bases lay in between. Germline V gene data show CDR1 as SEHNR and CDR2 as FQNEAQ (reference sequence). The CDR3 is 15 residues long. Here the CDR3 reads CASSLRRGTGNTIYF. The CDR3 DNA is TGTGCCAGCAGCTTAAGGAGGGGAACTGGAAACACCATATATTTT.

This chain joins TRBV2 and TRBJ2-1, with D hard to call. Trimming took off 8 bases at V and 12 bases at J, with 8 bases between the two ends. The CDR3 runs to 9 residues. Germline lookup yields CDR1 SNHLY and CDR2 FYNNEI. In DNA form, the CDR3 reads TGTGCCAGCCAGGATTGGCAGTTCTTC. Residues: CASQDWQFF.

The genes are TRBV7-2 and TRBJ2-1, with 7 bases fitting TRBD2. CDR3 length: 17 residues. Germline V gene lookup returns CDR1 SGHTA and CDR2 FQGNSA. After removal of 1 base from V and 6 bases from J, the junction contained 12 bases not matched to a gene. As DNA, the CDR3 is TGTGCCAGCAGCTTAGTCTCCCCTAGCGGCCCCCCCAATGAGCAGTTCTTC. Protein: CASSLVSPSGPPNEQFF.

The count of this clone is one. V usage is TRBV27 and J usage is TRBJ1-5; D is possibly TRBD1 (5 bases). The V end lost 3 bases, the J end lost 0 bases, and 9 bases lay between the germline ends. The CDR3 contains 15 residues. CDR1 is MNHEY and CDR2 is SMNVEV in the germline V gene (reference sequence). CDR3 residues: CASSFRGTSNQPQHF. The CDR3 nucleotides read TGTGCCAGCAGTTTTAGGGGTACTAGCAATCAGCCCCAGCATTTT.

The chain employs TRBV19 and TRBJ1-1, with 12 bases matching TRBD1. Per germline, CDR1 LNHDA and CDR2 SQIVND (reference sequence). The CDR3 contains 15 residues. The trim removed 4 bases at V and 2 bases at J, leaving 2 bases unmatched. This CDR3 is CASSRGTGGNTEAFF. The CDR3 DNA reads as TGTGCCAGTAGTAGAGGGACAGGGGGCAACACTGAAGCTTTCTTT.

The rearrangement joins TRBV5-8 to TRBJ1-6; D gene uncertain. Germline V CDR1 and CDR2: SGHTS, YDEGEE. The length of the CDR3 is 17 residues. The ends were cut back, 0 bases at V and 2 bases at J, with 12 bases in the middle. CDR3 nucleotides: TGTGCCAGCAGCTTGGGGTTCTCTGGCACCTATAATTCACCCCTCCACTTT. It encodes CASSLGFSGTYNSPLHF.

The CDR3 here is CARTPVGLTNYGYTF. In nucleotides, the CDR3 is TGTGCCAGAACCCCGGTGGGGCTTACTAACTATGGCTACACCTTC. This sequence joins TRBV5-3 and TRBJ1-2; D possibly corresponds to TRBD1 (5 bases). TRBV5-3 is classed as an ORF, of uncertain function. The CDR3 sequence is 15 residues long. V gave up 6 bases and J gave up 0 bases, with 15 bases separating them.

This clone was observed a handful of times. This chain connects TRBV7-9 to TRBJ2-7, with 8 bases lining up with TRBD1. Germline assignment: CDR1 SEHNR and CDR2 FQNEAQ (reference sequence). CDR3 size: 14 residues. V lost 5 bases, J lost 4 bases, and 7 bases stayed unmatched. The CDR3, as DNA: TGTGCCAGCAGCATCCCAGGGGGCGGTTACGAGCAGTACTTC. This translates into CASSIPGGGYEQYF.

The table lists this clone with a few counts. Written as DNA, the CDR3 is TGTGCCAGCAGCTTAAAAGGGACAGGGCCTAACTATGGCTACACCTTC. It specifies CASSLKGTGPNYGYTF. This chain joins TRBV7-2 and TRBJ1-2; the match to TRBD1 covers 9 bases. Germline CDR1 SGHTA, CDR2 FQGNSA. J was trimmed by 0 bases and V by 2 bases; bases with no gene match: 4. CDR3 size: 16 residues. The full variable domain, rest sourced from reference TRBV7-2 and TRBJ1-2, is GAGVSQSPSNKVTEKGKDVELRCDPISGHTALYWYRQSLGQGLEFLIYFQGNSAPDKSGLPSDRFSAERTGGSVSTLTIQRTQQEDSAVYLCASSLKGTGPNYGYTFGSGTRLTVV.

The gene calls are TRBV7-3 and TRBJ1-2; 10 bases match TRBD1. Germline-derived CDR1 and CDR2 are SGHTA and FQGTGA. The V segment lost 5 bases and the J segment 7 bases; nucleotides outside the gene matches: 7. The length of the CDR3 is 14 residues. For the CDR3, the DNA is TGTGCCAGCAGCCCGGGACAGGGGCCGGGTGGCTACACCTTC. It encodes CASSPGQGPGGYTF.

The DNA of the CDR3 is TGTGCCATCCAGGGGACAGCCCTTGATGTCCTCCACTTT. Translation: CAIQGTALDVLHF. J is TRBJ1-6 and V is TRBV10-3; 7 nucleotides match TRBD1. CDR1 ENHRY and CDR2 SYGVKD come from the germline V gene. CDR3 length equals 13 residues. J was trimmed by 15 bases and V by 8 bases; bases with no gene match: 13.

This sequence joins TRBV7-2 and TRBJ2-1; 8 bases map to TRBD2. J lost 14 bases, V lost 3 bases, and 6 bases had no gene match. Germline values: CDR1 SGHTA, CDR2 FQGNSA. The length of the CDR3 is 12 residues. The CDR3 region has the DNA TGTGCCAGCAGCTTCCCGGGACTAGGGGAGTTCTTC. This sequence encodes CASSFPGLGEFF.

This clone was seen just once. The chain combines TRBV9 with TRBJ1-6; no reliable D call. There are 13 residues in the CDR3. V shed 3 bases and J shed 4 bases, with 5 bases lying between them. In germline, CDR1 is SGDLS, CDR2 YYNGEE. The CDR3 sequence is CASSEQYNSPLHF. In nucleotides, the CDR3 is TGTGCCAGCAGCGAGCAATATAATTCACCCCTCCACTTT.

The gene calls are TRBV9 and TRBJ2-1; 7 positions agree with TRBD2. The CDR3 has 14 amino acids. V gave up 4 bases and J gave up 8 bases; unmatched junction bases: 9. CDR1 and CDR2 (germline): SGDLS, YYNGEE. CDR3 coding DNA: TGTGCCAGCAGCCCTCGATGGGGGGGGGATGAGCAGTTCTTC. It yields the protein CASSPRWGGDEQFF.

Regarding this clone: Different DNA sequences within this sample yield the same CDR3. V is TRBV3-1 (or the pseudogene TRBV3-2) and J is TRBJ1-5; no clear D gene. V dropped 0 bases and J dropped 7 bases, with 7 bases sitting between them. The germline gives CDR1 LGHDT, CDR2 YNNKEL (reference sequence). This CDR3 is built from 13 residues. The CDR3, as DNA: TGTGCCAGCAGCCAAGAACTAAGACAGCCCCAGCATTTT. This codes for CASSQELRQPQHF.

The chain is built from TRBV2 and TRBJ1-1; no clear D. Germline V CDR1 and CDR2: SNHLY, FYNNEI. Trimming pared 8 bases from V and 1 base from J, leaving 11 bases between. The CDR3 has 13 amino acids. In DNA, the CDR3 is TGTGCCAGCCACCGATACAAGAACACTGAAGCTTTCTTT. It yields the protein CASHRYKNTEAFF. Supplemented by reference TRBV2 and TRBJ1-1, the full variable domain reads EPEVTQTPSHQVTQMGQEVILRCVPISNHLYFYWYRQILGQKVEFLVSFYNNEISEKSEIFDDQFSVERPDGSNFTLKIRSTKLEDSAMYFCASHRYKNTEAFFGQGTRLTVV.

The rearrangement joins TRBV2 to TRBJ2-7, with 8 positions matching TRBD1. Germline values: CDR1 SNHLY, CDR2 FYNNEI. Trimming at V came to 1 base and at J to 4 bases, leaving 3 bases not matched to a gene. CDR3 length: 14 amino acids. CDR3 region: CASSEGRGQYEQYF. The DNA for the CDR3 is TGTGCCAGCAGTGAAGGCAGGGGGCAATACGAGCAGTACTTC.

The chain employs TRBV5-1 and TRBJ1-1; the D gene is possibly TRBD1 (6 bases). CDR3 size: 14 residues. Trimming removed 4 bases from V and 1 base from J, with 11 bases in between. The germline V gene encodes CDR1 SGHRS and CDR2 YFSETQ. This CDR3 reads CASSDGQPNTEAFF. CDR3 nucleotide sequence: TGCGCCAGCAGCGACGGACAGCCGAACACTGAAGCTTTCTTT. Complete variable domain (other parts from reference TRBV5-1 and TRBJ1-1): KAGVTQTPRYLIKTRGQQVTLSCSPISGHRSVSWYQQTPGQGLQFLFEYFSETQRNKGNFPGRFSGRQFSNSRSEMNVSTLELGDSALYLCASSDGQPNTEAFFGQGTRLTVV.

The genes are TRBV6-5 and TRBJ1-2; 8 positions agree with TRBD1. Germline V CDR1 and CDR2: MNHEY, SVGAGI. CDR3 length: 13 residues. After removal of 6 bases from V and 4 bases from J, the junction contained 4 bases not matched to a gene. The CDR3 protein is CASRTTGAYGYTF. CDR3 sequence (DNA): TGTGCCAGCAGGACGACAGGGGCCTATGGCTACACCTTC.

The rearrangement joins TRBV18 to TRBJ2-7, with D maybe TRBD1 (5 bases). Trimming removed 3 bases from V and 0 bases from J, with 15 bases in between. The CDR3 loop spans 16 amino acids. Germline-derived CDR1 and CDR2 are KGHSH and LQKENI. CDR3 amino acids: CASSPQGAQNSYEQYF. The CDR3 DNA follows: TGTGCCAGCTCACCTCAAGGGGCACAGAACTCCTACGAGCAGTACTTC.

This chain connects TRBV10-3 to TRBJ1-2; 9 bases agree with TRBD1. Per the germline V gene, CDR1 is ENHRY and CDR2 is SYGVKD. The CDR3 extends over 16 amino acids. V shed 0 bases and J 3 bases; nucleotides not matched to a gene: 5. The CDR3 spells CAISESMDRGYYGYTF. CDR3 nucleotides: TGTGCCATCAGTGAGTCCATGGACAGGGGATACTATGGCTACACCTTC.

The chain is built from TRBV3-1 (or the pseudogene TRBV3-2) and TRBJ2-1, with TRBD2 identical over 12 bases. Germline V CDR1 and CDR2: LGHDT, YNNKEL (reference sequence). V trimming: 6 bases; J trimming: 5 bases; junction bases outside the gene matches: 5. This CDR3 is 15 amino acids long. The CDR3 sequence: CASRPSGGAHNEQFF. The CDR3 nucleotides are TGTGCCAGCAGACCTAGCGGGGGGGCCCACAATGAGCAGTTCTTC.

This chain links TRBV4-1 with TRBJ2-3, with TRBD2 matching 10 bases. V lost 4 bases and J lost 5; bases outside the gene matches: 12. The CDR3 has 17 amino acids. Germline CDR1 MGHRA, CDR2 YSYEKL. CDR3 in DNA: TGCGCCAGCAGCCTTGGGGGAGCGGGGGGGCACCTAGATACGCAGTATTTT. Translating gives CASSLGGAGGHLDTQYF.

The chain couples TRBV6-1 to TRBJ1-2; the D gene is possibly TRBD1 (6 bases). Germline CDR1 reads MNHNS; CDR2 reads SASEGT. This CDR3 contains 15 residues. Trimming took off 3 bases at V and 8 bases at J, with 19 bases between the two ends. This CDR3 reads CASSELRGAGEGYTF. In DNA form, the CDR3 reads TGTGCCAGCAGTGAGCTGCGGGGGGCAGGAGAGGGCTACACCTTC.

This clone has only a few counts. The genes are TRBV19 and TRBJ1-6, with 9 bases matching TRBD1. The CDR3 is made up of 14 amino acids. Germline CDR1 reads LNHDA; CDR2 reads SQIVND (reference sequence). J was trimmed by 8 bases and V by 6 bases; bases with no gene match: 5. The CDR3 protein is CASRPRDRDSPLHF. The DNA for the CDR3 is TGTGCCAGTAGACCACGGGACAGGGATTCACCCCTCCACTTT.

This clone turned up a few times. The J gene is TRBJ2-2, the V gene TRBV12-3 or TRBV12-4; D remains unclear. Between the trimmed V and J ends, which lost 4 bases and 0 bases, there was a span of 3 bases. The CDR3 totals 13 residues. CDR3 in amino acids: CASSSTNTGELFF. The DNA of the CDR3 is TGTGCCAGCAGTTCAACGAACACCGGGGAGCTGTTTTTT.

A note on this clone: Mismatch with germline at one junction end may stem from a read error. The V and J genes are TRBV10-3 and TRBJ2-3, with D hard to call. CDR3 length equals 12 residues. Germline loops: CDR1 ENHRY, CDR2 SYGVKD. This chain's CDR3 is CAISVGTETQYF. CDR3 DNA: TGTGCCATCAGTGTAGGCACAGAAACGCAGTATTTT.

The V gene is TRBV28, the J gene TRBJ2-7; TRBD2 matches 10 bases. The V gene end was trimmed by 6 bases and the J gene end by 3 bases; junction bases not matched to a gene: 8. Germline V gives CDR1 MDHEN, CDR2 SYDVKM. The CDR3 runs 15 residues. The DNA for the CDR3 is TGTGCCAGCAGCCCTCTAGCGGGGGCTCGCTACGAGCAGTACTTC. This codes for CASSPLAGARYEQYF.

The rearrangement links TRBV3-1 (or the pseudogene TRBV3-2) to TRBJ1-5; maybe TRBD1 (5 bases). This CDR3 contains 16 residues. Germline CDR1 reads LGHDT; CDR2 reads YNNKEL (reference sequence). The germline V and J ends were trimmed by 1 base and 3 bases, with 13 bases remaining between them. The CDR3, as DNA: TGTGCCAGCAGCCAAGGGGAGGGGAACTACAATCAGCCCCAGCATTTT. Protein: CASSQGEGNYNQPQHF.

V gene TRBV7-2 combines with J gene TRBJ1-4, with D tentatively TRBD1 (6 bases). Germline CDR1 reads SGHTA; CDR2 reads FQGNSA. V lost 5 bases, J lost 2 bases, and 9 bases lay in between. This CDR3 has 14 residues. The CDR3 DNA reads TGTGCCAGCAGCCAGGGGATGACTAATGAAAAACTGTTTTTT. Protein product: CASSQGMTNEKLFF.

This clone was seen more than once but under ten times. The rearrangement uses TRBV28 and TRBJ2-5, with TRBD2 matching over 11 bases. CDR3 length: 16 residues. Germline V gene sequence: CDR1 MDHEN, CDR2 SYDVKM. J gave up 2 bases and V 4 bases, and 6 bases lay outside the gene matches. The DNA for the CDR3 is TGTGCCAGCAGTTATCCTCTAGCGGGGGGTCAAGAGACCCAGTACTTC. This encodes CASSYPLAGGQETQYF.